This T cell receptor beta chain was identified during a study of T cell repertoires in aging, cancer and after chemotherapy. Regarding the study as a whole: Compared with age-matched healthy donors, untreated hematological or solid cancer patients showed higher blood TCR clonality. Healthy donors lost TCR diversity with age mainly through richness, cancer patients through richness and evenness.

TRB rearrangements spanning V, D and J were amplified using mixed TRB-A/B primers. TCRdb ran MiXCR on the multiplex PCR reads and lists one entry per CDR3 protein. Of some 2,000 distinct CDR3 sequences in the sample, around 28% were seen once. TCR beta rearrangements were amplified from peripheral blood genomic DNA. CDR1 is DFQATT and CDR2 is SNEGSKA in the germline V gene (reference sequence). Deletions cut 3 bases from V and 3 bases from J, with 14 bases between. The CDR3 is 14 residues long. Turning to this clonotype: Its antigen remains unidentified.

Sequencing was performed on blood. The clonotype originates from a human donor in good health. The chain joins TRBV20-1 to TRBJ1-2, with D possibly matching TRBD1 (5 bases). The CDR3 bases are TGCAGTGCTAGCGGAGGGACGAACTACTATGGCTACACCTTC. Protein sequence: CSASGGTNYYGYTF.